Included here is one T cell receptor (beta chain) sequence, with context. One end of the junction varies from germline; a read error may be responsible. Amplification of TCR alpha and beta CDR3 regions from RNA used iRepertoire nested multiplex PCR. One entry per CDR3 protein results from TCRdb running MiXCR on the multiplex PCR reads. The sample lists around 150,000 distinct CDR3 sequences, roughly 43% occurring once. The CDR3 has 14 amino acids. Germline V CDR1 and CDR2: SGHVS, FNYEAQ. These data originate in a study of glioma-infiltrating T cells. The sequence came from a human donor with low-grade glioma or glioblastoma, undergoing nonglioma brain surgery, or in good health (not recorded which). This chain connects TRBV7-6 to TRBJ1-1, with TRBD1 as a possible D gene (5 bases). Sequencing was done on a sample of glioma tissue, nonneoplastic brain tissue, or PBMCs (not recorded which). DNA of the CDR3: TGTGCTAGCAGCTTACTCCGGAGGGGCACTGAAGCTTTCTTT. Protein sequence: CASSLLRRGTEAFF.